This T cell receptor (beta chain) was documented in a study of shared clonotypes between healthy human individuals. General study points: Sequencing of the sorted subsets was shown by rarefaction to be incomplete despite large depth.

CDR1 is GTSNPN, CDR2 SVGIG, per germline (reference sequence). CDR3 length: 15 residues. With 3 bases clipped from V and 0 bases from J, the junction kept 4 bases outside the gene matches. Regarding this clone: What it binds is not known. Other nucleotide sequences in the sample specify the same CDR3.

TCRdb keeps only in-frame clones here, not all; method: immunoSEQ multiplex PCR. The sample carries some 2,400,000 clones, 90% to 97% recorded once. J is TRBJ2-3 and V is TRBV30, with 9 nucleotides matching TRBD1. This receptor was identified in a man younger than 35 in good health. Sequences were obtained from naive CD4+ T cells sorted from blood. Noted subset: CD45RA+ positively selected. CDR3 DNA: TGTGCCTGGAGCGCAGGGACAGGGAGCACAGATACGCAGTATTTT. This translates into CAWSAGTGSTDTQYF.